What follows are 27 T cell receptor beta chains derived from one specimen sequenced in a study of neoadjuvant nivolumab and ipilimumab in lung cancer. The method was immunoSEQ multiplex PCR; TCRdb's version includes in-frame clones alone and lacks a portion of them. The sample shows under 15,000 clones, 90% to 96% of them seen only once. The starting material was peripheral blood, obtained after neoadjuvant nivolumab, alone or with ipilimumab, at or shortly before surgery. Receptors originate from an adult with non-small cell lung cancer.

This CDR3 reads CASSFGTGEGNTIYF. The CDR3 DNA reads TGTGCCAGCAGCTTCGGGACAGGAGAAGGAAACACCATATATTTT. The J gene is TRBJ1-3, the V gene TRBV7-9; TRBD1 matches at 8 bases. After removal of 3 bases from V and 4 bases from J, the junction contained 5 bases not matched to a gene. The length of the CDR3 is 15 residues. Germline values: CDR1 SEHNR, CDR2 FQNEAQ (reference sequence).

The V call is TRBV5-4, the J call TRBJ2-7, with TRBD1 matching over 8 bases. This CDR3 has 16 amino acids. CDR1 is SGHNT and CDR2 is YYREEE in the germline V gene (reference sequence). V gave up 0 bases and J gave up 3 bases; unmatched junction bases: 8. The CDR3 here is CASSLAGTGGSYEQYF. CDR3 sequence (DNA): TGTGCCAGCAGCTTGGCCGGAACAGGGGGAAGCTACGAGCAGTACTTC.

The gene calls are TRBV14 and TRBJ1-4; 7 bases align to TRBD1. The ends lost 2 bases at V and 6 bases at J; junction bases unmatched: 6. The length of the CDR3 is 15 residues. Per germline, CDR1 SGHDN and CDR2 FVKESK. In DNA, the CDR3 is TGTGCCAGCAGCCAATCCCGACAGGGTTATGAAAAACTGTTTTTT. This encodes CASSQSRQGYEKLFF.

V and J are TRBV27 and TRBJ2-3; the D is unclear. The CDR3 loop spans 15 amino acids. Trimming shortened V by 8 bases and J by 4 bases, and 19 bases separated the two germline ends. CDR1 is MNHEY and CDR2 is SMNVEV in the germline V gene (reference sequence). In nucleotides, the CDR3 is TGTGCCAGCGGACCTACGGACGGCATTGCAGATACGCAGTATTTT. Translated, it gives CASGPTDGIADTQYF.

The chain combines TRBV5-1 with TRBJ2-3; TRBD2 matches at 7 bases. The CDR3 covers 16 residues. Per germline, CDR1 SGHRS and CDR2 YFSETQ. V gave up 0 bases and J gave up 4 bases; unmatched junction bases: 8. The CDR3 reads CASSLVRTSSPDTQYF. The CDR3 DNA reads TGCGCCAGCAGCTTGGTCAGGACTAGTAGTCCAGATACGCAGTATTTT.

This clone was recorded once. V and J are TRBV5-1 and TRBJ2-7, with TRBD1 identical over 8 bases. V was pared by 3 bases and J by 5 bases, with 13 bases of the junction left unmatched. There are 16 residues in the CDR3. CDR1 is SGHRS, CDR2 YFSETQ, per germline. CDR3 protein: CASSSSPHLQGDEQYF. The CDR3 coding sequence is TGCGCCAGCAGCTCTTCCCCCCATCTACAGGGGGACGAGCAGTACTTC.

The CDR3 DNA is TGTGCCAGCAGCTCCGGCACAGATACGCAGTATTTT. Amino acids: CASSSGTDTQYF. The chain has TRBV7-9 and TRBJ2-3; D unresolved. V was cut by 4 bases and J by 1 base, with 3 bases left in between. This CDR3 comprises 12 residues. The germline CDR1 and CDR2 sequences are SEHNR and FQNEAQ (reference sequence).

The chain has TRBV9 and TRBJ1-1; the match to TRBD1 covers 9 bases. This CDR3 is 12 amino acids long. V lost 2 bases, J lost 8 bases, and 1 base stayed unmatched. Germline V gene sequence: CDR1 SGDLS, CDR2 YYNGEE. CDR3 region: CASSVGTGEAFF. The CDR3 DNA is TGTGCCAGCAGCGTCGGGACAGGGGAAGCTTTCTTT.

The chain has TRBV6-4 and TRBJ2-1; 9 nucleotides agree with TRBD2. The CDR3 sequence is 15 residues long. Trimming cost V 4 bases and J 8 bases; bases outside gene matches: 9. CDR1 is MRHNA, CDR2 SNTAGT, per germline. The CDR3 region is CASSGTSDSGDEQFF. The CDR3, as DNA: TGTGCCAGCAGTGGGACTAGCGATAGTGGGGATGAGCAGTTCTTC.

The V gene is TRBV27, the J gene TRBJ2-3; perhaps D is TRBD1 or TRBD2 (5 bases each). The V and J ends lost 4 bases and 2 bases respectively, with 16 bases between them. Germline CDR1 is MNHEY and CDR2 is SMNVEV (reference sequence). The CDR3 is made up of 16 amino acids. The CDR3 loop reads CASSYLGPQHTDTQYF. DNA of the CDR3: TGTGCCAGCAGTTATCTGGGACCGCAACACACAGATACGCAGTATTTT.

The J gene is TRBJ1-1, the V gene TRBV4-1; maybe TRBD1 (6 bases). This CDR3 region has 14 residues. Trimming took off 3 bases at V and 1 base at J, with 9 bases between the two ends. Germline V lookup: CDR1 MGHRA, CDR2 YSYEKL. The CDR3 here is CASSHRQENTEAFF. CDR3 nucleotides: TGCGCCAGCAGCCATAGACAGGAGAACACTGAAGCTTTCTTT.

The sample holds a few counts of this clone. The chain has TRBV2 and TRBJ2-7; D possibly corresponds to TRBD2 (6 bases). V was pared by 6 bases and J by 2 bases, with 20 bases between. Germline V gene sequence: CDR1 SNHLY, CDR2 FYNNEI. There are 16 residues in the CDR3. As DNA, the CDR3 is TGTGCCAGCAGGGAGGTCGTGGCGGGGCGGCCCTACGAGCAGTACTTC. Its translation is CASREVVAGRPYEQYF. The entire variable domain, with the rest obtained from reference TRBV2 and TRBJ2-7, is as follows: EPEVTQTPSHQVTQMGQEVILRCVPISNHLYFYWYRQILGQKVEFLVSFYNNEISEKSEIFDDQFSVERPDGSNFTLKIRSTKLEDSAMYFCASREVVAGRPYEQYFGPGTRLTVT.

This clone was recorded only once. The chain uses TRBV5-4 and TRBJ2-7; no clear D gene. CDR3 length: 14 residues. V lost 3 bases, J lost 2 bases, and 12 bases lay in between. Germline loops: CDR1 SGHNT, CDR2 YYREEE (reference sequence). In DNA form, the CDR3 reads TGTGCCAGCAGCTACGACACCCAGCCCTACGAGCAGTACTTC. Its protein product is CASSYDTQPYEQYF.

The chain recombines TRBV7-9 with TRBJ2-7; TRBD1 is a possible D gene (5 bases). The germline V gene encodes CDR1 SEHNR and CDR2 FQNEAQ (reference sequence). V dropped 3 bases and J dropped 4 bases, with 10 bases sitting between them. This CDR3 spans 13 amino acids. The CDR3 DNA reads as TGTGCCAGCAGCTTGGGGCTGGTGTACGAGCAGTACTTC. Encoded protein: CASSLGLVYEQYF.

Written as DNA, the CDR3 is TGTGCCAGCAGTGACCGCCTAGGGATAAAGCAAGAGACCCAGTACTTC. Residues: CASSDRLGIKQETQYF. The chain uses TRBV27 and TRBJ2-5; D not certain. V was clipped by 5 bases and J by 2 bases, with 18 bases between them. In germline, CDR1 is MNHEY, CDR2 SMNVEV (reference sequence). This CDR3 contains 16 residues.

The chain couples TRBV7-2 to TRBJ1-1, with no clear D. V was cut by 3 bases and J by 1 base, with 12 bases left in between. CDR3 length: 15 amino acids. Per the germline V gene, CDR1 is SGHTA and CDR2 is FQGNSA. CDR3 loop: CASSFDAWGNTEAFF. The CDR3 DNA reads TGTGCCAGCAGCTTCGATGCCTGGGGGAACACTGAAGCTTTCTTT.

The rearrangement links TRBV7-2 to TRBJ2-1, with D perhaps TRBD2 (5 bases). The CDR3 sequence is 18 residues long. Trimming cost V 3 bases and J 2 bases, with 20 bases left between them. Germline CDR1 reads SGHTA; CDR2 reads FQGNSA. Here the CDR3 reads CASSLQAGRKRAYNEQFF. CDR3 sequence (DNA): TGTGCCAGCAGCTTGCAGGCCGGACGGAAGAGGGCCTACAATGAGCAGTTCTTC.

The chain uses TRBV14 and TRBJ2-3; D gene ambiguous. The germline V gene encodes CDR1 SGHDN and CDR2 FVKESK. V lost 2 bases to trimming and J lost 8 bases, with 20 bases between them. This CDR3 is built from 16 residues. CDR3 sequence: CASSQTTAIITGTQYF. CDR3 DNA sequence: TGTGCCAGCAGCCAAACCACCGCGATCATCACCGGTACGCAGTATTTT.

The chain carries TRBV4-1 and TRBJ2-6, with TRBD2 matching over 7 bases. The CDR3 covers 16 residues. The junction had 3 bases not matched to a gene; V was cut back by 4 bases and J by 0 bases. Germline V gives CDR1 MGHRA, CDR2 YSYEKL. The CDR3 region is CASSLGGGSGANVLTF. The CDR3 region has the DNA TGCGCCAGCAGCCTCGGCGGGGGCTCTGGGGCCAACGTCCTGACTTTC.

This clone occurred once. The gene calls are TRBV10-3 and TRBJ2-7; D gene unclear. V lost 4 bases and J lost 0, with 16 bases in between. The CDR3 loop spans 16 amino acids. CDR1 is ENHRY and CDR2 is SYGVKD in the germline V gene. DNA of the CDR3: TGTGCCATCAGTGGAGCCGGTCGTTACAGCTCCTACGAGCAGTACTTC. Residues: CAISGAGRYSSYEQYF.

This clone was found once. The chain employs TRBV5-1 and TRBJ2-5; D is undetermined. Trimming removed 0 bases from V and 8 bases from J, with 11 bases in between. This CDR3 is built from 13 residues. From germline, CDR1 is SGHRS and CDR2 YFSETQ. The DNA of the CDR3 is TGCGCCAGCAGCTTGGACCAGTTCTCCACCCAGTACTTC. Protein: CASSLDQFSTQYF.

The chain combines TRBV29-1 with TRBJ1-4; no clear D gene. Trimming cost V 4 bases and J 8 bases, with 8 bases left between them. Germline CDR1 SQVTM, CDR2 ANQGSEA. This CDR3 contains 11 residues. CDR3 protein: CSVAVLEKLFF. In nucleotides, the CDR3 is TGCAGCGTTGCCGTCCTGGAAAAACTGTTTTTT.

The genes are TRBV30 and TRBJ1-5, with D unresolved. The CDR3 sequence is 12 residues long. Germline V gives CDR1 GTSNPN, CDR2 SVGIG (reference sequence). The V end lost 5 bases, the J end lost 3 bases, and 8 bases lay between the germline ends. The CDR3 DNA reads TGTGCCTGGGGCGCCGTCAATCAGCCCCAGCATTTT. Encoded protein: CAWGAVNQPQHF. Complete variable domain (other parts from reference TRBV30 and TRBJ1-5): SQTIHQWPATLVQPVGSPLSLECTVEGTSNPNLYWYRQAAGRGLQLLFYSVGIGQISSEVPQNLSASRPQDRQFILSSKKLLLSDSGFYLCAWGAVNQPQHFGDGTRLSIL.

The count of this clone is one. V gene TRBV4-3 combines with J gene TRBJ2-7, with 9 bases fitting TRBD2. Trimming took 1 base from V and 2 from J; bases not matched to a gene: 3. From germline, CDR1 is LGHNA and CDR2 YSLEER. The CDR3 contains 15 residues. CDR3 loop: CASSQAASGTYEQYF. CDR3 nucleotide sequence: TGCGCCAGCAGCCAAGCTGCTAGCGGGACCTACGAGCAGTACTTC.

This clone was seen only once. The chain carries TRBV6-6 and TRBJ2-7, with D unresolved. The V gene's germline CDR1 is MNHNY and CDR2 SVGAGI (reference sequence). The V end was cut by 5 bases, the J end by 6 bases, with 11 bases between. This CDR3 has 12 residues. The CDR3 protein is CASSTTDGEQYF. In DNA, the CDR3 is TGTGCCAGCAGTACCACAGACGGCGAGCAGTACTTC.

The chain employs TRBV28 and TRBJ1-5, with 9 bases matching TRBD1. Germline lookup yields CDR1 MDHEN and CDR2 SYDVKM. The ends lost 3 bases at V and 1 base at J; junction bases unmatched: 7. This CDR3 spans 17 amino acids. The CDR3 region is CASSLGTGIPSNQPQHF. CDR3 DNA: TGTGCCAGCAGTTTGGGGACAGGGATTCCAAGCAATCAGCCCCAGCATTTT.

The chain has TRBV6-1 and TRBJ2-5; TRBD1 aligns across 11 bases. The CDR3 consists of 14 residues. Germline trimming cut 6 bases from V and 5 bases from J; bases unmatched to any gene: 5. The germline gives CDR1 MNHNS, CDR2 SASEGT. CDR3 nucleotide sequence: TGTGCCAGCAGAGAGGACAGGGGGCGGGAGACCCAGTACTTC. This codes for CASREDRGRETQYF.